The following is a TCR beta chain sequence with its context. Its specificity is not known. This sample was included in a study of OX40 agonist ivuxolimab in advanced cancers. On the study more broadly: Hepatocellular carcinoma, melanoma, renal cell or head and neck cancer was diagnosed in the dose-escalation patients. Subjects had a mean age of roughly 60 years, with a range of roughly 23 to 79; more than 75% were male. One patient with hepatocellular carcinoma and two with cutaneous melanoma, three in all, had partial responses. Findings and limits, study-wide: Expanded peripheral T cells had an undetermined antigen specificity.

In germline, CDR1 is MGHRA, CDR2 YSYEKL. CDR3 length: 14 residues. V was cut by 10 bases and J by 0 bases, with 13 bases left in between. The method was immunoSEQ multiplex PCR; TCRdb's version includes in-frame clones alone and lacks a portion of them. The sample has almost 80,000 clones, roughly 81% seen once. This receptor was taken from an adult with an advanced solid tumor such as melanoma, head and neck, liver or kidney cancer. This chain joins TRBV4-1 and TRBJ2-1; a weak D match, TRBD2 (5 bases). The sequencing used CD4+ or CD8+ T cells sorted from blood, collected in a trial of the OX40 agonist ivuxolimab. CDR3 residues: CATSRDPSYNEQFF. CDR3 DNA sequence: TGCGCCACCTCGAGGGATCCCTCCTACAATGAGCAGTTCTTC.